The 24 T cell receptor beta chains below all came from one sample that was sequenced in a study of T-cell reconstitution after alpha-beta-depleted transplantation in children. TCRbeta library preparation incorporated unique molecular identifiers. Each CDR3 protein is one row after TCRdb ran MiXCR on the PCR reads. The sample has roughly 610,000 distinct CDR3 sequences; about 10% are singletons. The material sequenced was PBMCs from the stem cell graft donor, taken from the stem cell graft. Receptors were obtained from a human donor who donated a stem cell graft to a child with acute myeloid leukemia.

This clonotype was seen repeatedly, ten times or more. This chain links TRBV29-1 with TRBJ2-1; D assignment may be TRBD1 or TRBD2 (6 bases each). V was shortened by 3 bases and J by 5 bases, with 14 bases between the two germline ends. Per germline, CDR1 SQVTM and CDR2 ANQGSEA. The CDR3 runs 14 residues. CDR3 coding DNA: TGCAGCGTTGAGAAAAGGGGGGACCACAATGAGCAGTTCTTC. Its translation is CSVEKRGDHNEQFF.

This clonotype was detected a few times. This chain links TRBV20-1 with TRBJ2-1, with TRBD2 matching over 11 bases. From germline, CDR1 is DFQATT and CDR2 SNEGSKA (reference sequence). J gave up 2 bases and V 1 base, and 1 base lay outside the gene matches. There are 15 residues in the CDR3. The CDR3 reads CSARVTSGAYNEQFF. The CDR3 nucleotides read TGCAGTGCTAGAGTGACTAGCGGGGCCTACAATGAGCAGTTCTTC.

This clonotype was picked up many times. The V and J genes are TRBV27 and TRBJ2-7; no clear D gene. CDR1 is MNHEY, CDR2 SMNVEV, per germline (reference sequence). Trimming removed 10 bases at V and 9 bases at J, with 13 bases between. The CDR3 length is 10 residues. For the CDR3, the DNA is TGTGCCATCCCGTCGGAAAGGCAGTACTTC. As protein: CAIPSERQYF.

This clonotype was observed a few times. The chain is built from TRBV4-2 and TRBJ2-5, with 12 nucleotides matching TRBD1. The V gene's germline CDR1 is LGHNA and CDR2 YNFKEQ. With 4 bases clipped from V and 5 bases from J, the junction kept 11 bases outside the gene matches. The CDR3 covers 17 residues. CDR3 nucleotide sequence: TGTGCCAGCAGCCCCGCAGCGGGGACAGGGGGCCGCGAGACCCAGTACTTC. It translates to CASSPAAGTGGRETQYF.

V is TRBV6-2 or TRBV6-3 and J is TRBJ2-2, with 7 bases that match TRBD2. The J segment lost 5 bases and the V segment lost 2 bases, leaving 14 bases of the junction unmatched. CDR1 is MNHEY, CDR2 SVGEGT, per germline. The CDR3 is 18 residues long. Here the CDR3 DNA reads TGTGCCAGCAGTTACGCACTACTAGGAGCGGGGCGTACCGGGGAGCTGTTTTTT. Translating it yields CASSYALLGAGRTGELFF.

At least ten counts were recorded for this clonotype. The V call is TRBV29-1, the J call TRBJ2-7; TRBD2 agrees at 9 bases. V was clipped by 5 bases and J by 0 bases; unmatched bases: 17. CDR3 size: 18 residues. Per germline, CDR1 SQVTM and CDR2 ANQGSEA. CDR3 in amino acids: CSVYGLARRPGDSYEQYF. The DNA of the CDR3 is TGCAGCGTTTACGGACTAGCGCGGCGCCCGGGGGACTCCTACGAGCAGTACTTC.

This clonotype was counted at least ten times. This chain connects TRBV6-5 to TRBJ2-2, with 11 bases lining up with TRBD2. J lost 0 bases, V lost 4 bases, and 7 bases had no gene match. The CDR3 sequence is 18 residues long. Germline V gives CDR1 MNHEY, CDR2 SVGAGI. The CDR3 loop reads CASSFGTSGAANTGELFF. In nucleotides, the CDR3 is TGTGCCAGCAGTTTTGGGACTAGCGGAGCAGCGAACACCGGGGAGCTGTTTTTT.

The genes are TRBV9 and TRBJ2-5, with 8 bases fitting TRBD1. V lost 4 bases to trimming and J lost 4 bases; unmatched junction nucleotides: 6. Germline values: CDR1 SGDLS, CDR2 YYNGEE. CDR3 length: 14 amino acids. CDR3 sequence (DNA): TGTGCCAGCAGCTCTCGGACAGGGACAGAGACCCAGTACTTC. It is translated as CASSSRTGTETQYF.

The rearrangement uses TRBV20-1 and TRBJ2-7, with D perhaps TRBD2 (5 bases). Trimming left V 1 base short and J 5 bases short, with 12 bases between. There are 13 residues in the CDR3. Germline V gene sequence: CDR1 DFQATT, CDR2 SNEGSKA (reference sequence). The CDR3 loop is CSARGVASHEQYF. The CDR3 DNA reads TGCAGTGCTAGAGGGGTAGCTAGCCACGAGCAGTACTTC.

This clonotype was counted between two and nine times. The chain combines TRBV12-3 or TRBV12-4 with TRBJ2-6, with 7 bases aligning to TRBD1. J was trimmed by 0 bases and V by 7 bases; bases with no gene match: 9. The CDR3 consists of 17 residues. The CDR3 DNA reads as TGTGCCAGCACCGGACAGGCGTTGACCTCTGGGGCCAACGTCCTGACTTTC. It translates to CASTGQALTSGANVLTF.

This clonotype was seen at least ten times. J is TRBJ1-2 and V is TRBV5-5; possibly TRBD1 for D (6 bases). The CDR3 consists of 15 residues. The V and J ends lost 4 bases and 7 bases respectively, with 20 bases between them. CDR1 and CDR2 (germline): SGHKS, YYEKEE (reference sequence). Written as DNA, the CDR3 is TGTGCCAGCAGCCCCGGGTGGACAGATCTATTTGGCTACACCTTC. This sequence encodes CASSPGWTDLFGYTF.

This clonotype was seen many times. This rearrangement joins TRBV5-5 to TRBJ2-1; D remains unclear. The CDR3 is 15 residues long. The V gene lost 0 bases and the J gene lost 0 bases, with 7 bases spanning the gap. CDR1 is SGHKS, CDR2 YYEKEE, per germline (reference sequence). The CDR3: CASSLDGLSYNEQFF. In DNA form, the CDR3 reads TGTGCCAGCAGCTTGGACGGTCTCTCCTACAATGAGCAGTTCTTC.

This clonotype was picked up a small number of times. The chain employs TRBV20-1 and TRBJ1-6; 8 bases match TRBD1. The V gene end was trimmed by 1 base and the J gene end by 10 bases; junction bases not matched to a gene: 6. This CDR3 contains 14 residues. Germline CDR1 and CDR2: DFQATT and SNEGSKA (reference sequence). The CDR3 nucleotides are TGCAGTGCTAGAGGACAGGGGTTCGGCTCACCCCTCCACTTT. Translation: CSARGQGFGSPLHF.

The rearrangement uses TRBV6-1 and TRBJ1-2; 10 bases are a match to TRBD1. Trimming at V came to 6 bases and at J to 1 base, leaving 5 bases not matched to a gene. The CDR3 covers 15 residues. From germline, CDR1 is MNHNS and CDR2 SASEGT. The CDR3 is CASRTTGGFNYGYTF. The DNA for the CDR3 is TGTGCCAGCAGGACGACAGGGGGCTTTAACTATGGCTACACCTTC.

The chain couples TRBV6-2 or TRBV6-3 to TRBJ1-1, with D tentatively TRBD1 (5 bases). Trimming took 7 bases from V and 5 from J, leaving 14 bases between them. Germline CDR1 MNHEY, CDR2 SVGEGT. This CDR3 comprises 13 residues. CDR3 amino acids: CASNGGRGTEAFF. CDR3 bases: TGTGCCAGCAATGGAGGGCGGGGGACTGAAGCTTTCTTT.

This clonotype was recorded at least ten times. This chain connects TRBV11-2 to TRBJ2-3; D unclear. CDR3 length: 12 amino acids. The germline CDR1 and CDR2 sequences are SGHAT and FQNNGV. V was pared by 2 bases and J by 10 bases, with 10 bases between. CDR3 protein: CASSLILDPQYF. For the CDR3, the DNA is TGTGCCAGCAGCTTAATTCTGGATCCGCAGTATTTT.

This clonotype was seen only a few times. The chain carries TRBV5-1 and TRBJ1-4; the D is unclear. Trimming removed 1 base at V and 5 bases at J, with 9 bases between. This CDR3 spans 14 amino acids. Germline V gene lookup returns CDR1 SGHRS and CDR2 YFSETQ. The CDR3 sequence: CASSLNGQNEKLFF. CDR3 DNA: TGCGCCAGCAGCTTGAACGGTCAAAATGAAAAACTGTTTTTT.

This clonotype was observed many times. One end of the junction does not line up with germline, which may come from a read error. The V gene is TRBV4-3, the J gene TRBJ2-3, with D possibly being TRBD2 (5 bases). There are 13 residues in the CDR3. Germline values: CDR1 LGHNA, CDR2 YSLEER. CDR3 region: CASSRGGTDTQYF. DNA of the CDR3: TGTGCCAGCAGCCGGGGTGGCACAGATACGCAGTATTTT.

In this sample, this clonotype turned up a few times. The chain uses TRBV19 and TRBJ2-3; D is undetermined. V was pared by 5 bases and J by 5 bases, with 11 bases between. The germline gives CDR1 LNHDA, CDR2 SQIVND (reference sequence). The CDR3 is 13 residues long. DNA for the CDR3: TGTGCCAGTAGTGTCTCAGTGGTAGATACGCAGTATTTT. Encoded protein: CASSVSVVDTQYF.

This clonotype was seen more than once but under ten times. V is TRBV11-2 and J is TRBJ2-1; 10 bases are shared with TRBD2. V lost 2 bases, J lost 4 bases, and 14 bases stayed unmatched. Germline V gene lookup returns CDR1 SGHAT and CDR2 FQNNGV. This CDR3 region has 19 residues. The CDR3 nucleotides read TGTGCCAGCAGCTTAATTCCAGCGGGAGGGCCTGGGGAATACAATGAGCAGTTCTTC. Its protein product is CASSLIPAGGPGEYNEQFF.

This clonotype was recorded many times. The chain has TRBV28 and TRBJ2-7, with 12 positions matching TRBD1. V lost 0 bases to trimming and J lost 5 bases; unmatched junction nucleotides: 11. This CDR3 is built from 18 residues. In germline, CDR1 is MDHEN, CDR2 SYDVKM. The CDR3 DNA sequence: TGTGCCAGCAGTTTATGCTTCAATTCCGGGACAGGGGGCAACGAGCAGTACTTC. It translates to CASSLCFNSGTGGNEQYF.

The chain combines TRBV20-1 with TRBJ2-1; TRBD2 might be the D (5 bases). The CDR3 spans 14 residues. Germline V gives CDR1 DFQATT, CDR2 SNEGSKA (reference sequence). Trimming left V 7 bases short and J 0 bases short, with 13 bases between. This CDR3 is CSGETRSSYNEQFF. The DNA for the CDR3 is TGCAGTGGGGAAACTAGGAGCTCCTACAATGAGCAGTTCTTC.

This clonotype was detected many times. The chain uses TRBV19 and TRBJ1-1, with no clear D. V was shortened by 6 bases and J by 0 bases, with 11 bases between the two germline ends. CDR1 and CDR2 from the germline V gene are LNHDA and SQIVND (reference sequence). The CDR3 covers 14 residues. The CDR3 spells CASSEARMNTEAFF. CDR3 DNA: TGTGCCAGTAGCGAGGCCCGAATGAACACTGAAGCTTTCTTT. Full variable domain (outside the CDR3, taken from reference TRBV19 and TRBJ1-1): DGGITQSPKYLFRKEGQNVTLSCEQNLNHDAMYWYRQDPGQGLRLIYYSQIVNDFQKGDIAEGYSVSREKKESFPLTVTSAQKNPTAFYLCASSEARMNTEAFFGQGTRLTVV.

V usage is TRBV29-1 and J usage is TRBJ2-5; TRBD1 aligns across 8 bases. Trimming cost V 3 bases and J 5 bases; bases outside gene matches: 5. The CDR3 runs 13 residues. Germline V gives CDR1 SQVTM, CDR2 ANQGSEA. The CDR3 DNA is TGCAGCGTTGATCAGGGGGCCTCGGAGACCCAGTACTTC. The encoded protein is CSVDQGASETQYF.